This TCR beta chain emerged from a study of blood T cell repertoires in COVID-19. The wider study: Italy, Spain and the United States were the sources of the convalescent and acute COVID-19 samples.

Methods used by the authors: Estimation of nucleated cell counts was performed using reference gene primer amplification. Sequencing used immunoSEQ multiplex PCR; TCRdb keeps in-frame clones, though not all of them. The V and J calls and clone size are taken from that table; D and trimming were inferred from the DNA. The profile covers 150,000 to 200,000 clones, with over 75% appearing a single time and around 0.77% taken by the ten largest. Only one count was recorded for this clone. This CDR3 comprises 16 residues. Before being deemed recovered, Cohort 3 donors had two negative PCRs, clearance, or symptom resolution.

The sample consisted of PBMCs or T cells enriched from blood (not recorded which). The clonotype was recovered from a woman between 18 and 29 years old who had recovered from COVID-19. This chain links TRBV21-1 with TRBJ2-7; TRBD2, the table's D call, lacks a check against the DNA. TRBV21-1 is described as a pseudogene. CDR3 nucleotide sequence: TGTGCCAGCAGCAAAGCTGTCCGGGTTCTTCTCTACGAGCAGTACTTC. This sequence encodes CASSKAVRVLLYEQYF.